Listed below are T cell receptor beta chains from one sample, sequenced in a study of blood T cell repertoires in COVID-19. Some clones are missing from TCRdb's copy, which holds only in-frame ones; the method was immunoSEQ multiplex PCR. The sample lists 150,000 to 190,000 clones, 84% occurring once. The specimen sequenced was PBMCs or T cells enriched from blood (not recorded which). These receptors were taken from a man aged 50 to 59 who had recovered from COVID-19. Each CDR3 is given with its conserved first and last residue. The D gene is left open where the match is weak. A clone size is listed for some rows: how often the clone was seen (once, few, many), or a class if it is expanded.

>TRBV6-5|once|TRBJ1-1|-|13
TGTGCCAGCAGTTACGGACAGAACACTGAAGCTTTCTTT
CASSYGQNTEAFF
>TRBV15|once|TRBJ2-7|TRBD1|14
TGTGCCACCAGCAAGCCGGGACAGAGCTACGAGCAGTACTTC
CATSKPGQSYEQYF
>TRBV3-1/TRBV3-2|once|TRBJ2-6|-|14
TGTGCCAGCAGCCCCTTCTCTGGGGCCAACGTCCTGACTTTC
CASSPFSGANVLTF
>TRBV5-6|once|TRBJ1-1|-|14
TGTGCCAGCAGCTTGGTCCGGGACACCGCTGAAGCTTTCTTT
CASSLVRDTAEAFF
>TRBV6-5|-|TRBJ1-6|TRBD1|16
TGTGCCAGCAGTTACTCGAAGGGACAGGGAAATTCACCCCTCCACTTT
CASSYSKGQGNSPLHF
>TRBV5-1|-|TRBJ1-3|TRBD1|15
TGCGCCAGCAGCTTGGGACAGGGCAACGGAAACACCATATATTTT
CASSLGQGNGNTIYF
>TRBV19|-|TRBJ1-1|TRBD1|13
TGTGCCAGCAGGGCGACAGGGGGCACTGAAGCTTTCTTT
CASRATGGTEAFF
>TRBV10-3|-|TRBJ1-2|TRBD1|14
TGTGCCATCAGTGAGAGACAGGGGGACTATGGCTACACCTTC
CAISERQGDYGYTF
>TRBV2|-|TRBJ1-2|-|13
TGTGCCAGCAGTTCCAGGGTGATCTATGGCTACACCTTC
CASSSRVIYGYTF
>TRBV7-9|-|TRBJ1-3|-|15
TGTGCCAGCAGCTTAAGCCAGGGCCCTGGAAACACCATATATTTT
CASSLSQGPGNTIYF
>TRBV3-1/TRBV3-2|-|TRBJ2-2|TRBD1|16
TGTGCCAGCAGCCAAATGTGGACAGGAAACACCGGGGAGCTGTTTTTT
CASSQMWTGNTGELFF
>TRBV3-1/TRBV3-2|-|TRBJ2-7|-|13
TGTGCCAGCAGCCAGATTGGGGGCCACGAGCAGTACTTC
CASSQIGGHEQYF
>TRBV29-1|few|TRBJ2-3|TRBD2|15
TGCAGCGTTGAAACACTAGCGGGGGGGATAGATACGCAGTATTTT
CSVETLAGGIDTQYF
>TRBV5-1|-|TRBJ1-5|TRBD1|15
TGCGCCAGCAGCCGAACCACAGGGGGCCGGCAGCCCCAGCATTTT
CASSRTTGGRQPQHF
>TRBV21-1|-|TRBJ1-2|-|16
TGTGCCAGCAGCAAGTGCGCCTTCGGACAGAACTATGGCTACACCTTC
CASSKCAFGQNYGYTF
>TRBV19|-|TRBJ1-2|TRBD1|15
TGTGCCAGTAGTCTCAGGACAGGGGGAACGGGGGACTACACCTTC
CASSLRTGGTGDYTF
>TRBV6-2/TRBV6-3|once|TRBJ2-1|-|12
TGTGCCAGCAGTTACACTTACAATGAGCAGTTCTTC
CASSYTYNEQFF
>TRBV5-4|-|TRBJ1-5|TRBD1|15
TGTGCCAGCAGCCCGGGACAGCTTAGCAATCAGCCCCAGCATTTT
CASSPGQLSNQPQHF
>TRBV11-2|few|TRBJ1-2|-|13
TGTGCCAGCAGTCCCCCCTCATCAGGGGGCTACACCTTC
CASSPPSSGGYTF
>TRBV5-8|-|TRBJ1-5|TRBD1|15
TGTGCCAGCAGCTTGGGGGACAGGGTGGGTCAGCCCCAGCATTTT
CASSLGDRVGQPQHF
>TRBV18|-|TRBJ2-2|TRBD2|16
TGTGCCAGCTCACCAGCTAGCGGCAAATACACCGGGGAGCTGTTTTTT
CASSPASGKYTGELFF
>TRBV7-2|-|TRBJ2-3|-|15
TGTGCCAGCAGCTTATCGGCAGGGCGGCCAGATACGCAGTATTTT
CASSLSAGRPDTQYF
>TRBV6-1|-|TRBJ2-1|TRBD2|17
TGTGCCAGCAGTGAAGACGGACTAGCGGGAGTCTACAATGAGCAGTTCTTC
CASSEDGLAGVYNEQFF
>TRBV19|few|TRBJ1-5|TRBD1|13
TGTGCCAGTAGAAGACAGGGGAATCAGCCCCAGCATTTT
CASRRQGNQPQHF
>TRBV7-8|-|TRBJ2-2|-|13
TGTGCCAGCAGCTTAGCCGGCACCGGGGAGCTGTTTTTT
CASSLAGTGELFF
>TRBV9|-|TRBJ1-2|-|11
TGTGCCAGCAGCGCCCCGGGGGGCTACACCTTC
CASSAPGGYTF
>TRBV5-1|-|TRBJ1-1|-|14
TGCGCCAGCAGCTTGGAACAGGCGAACACTGAAGCTTTCTTT
CASSLEQANTEAFF
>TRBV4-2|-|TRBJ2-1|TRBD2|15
TGTGCCAGCAGCCTATCGGGGGGCTCCTACAATGAGCAGTTCTTC
CASSLSGGSYNEQFF
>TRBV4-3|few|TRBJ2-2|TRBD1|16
TGCGCCAGCAGCCGATACCATACAGGGGGCACCGGGGAGCTGTTTTTT
CASSRYHTGGTGELFF
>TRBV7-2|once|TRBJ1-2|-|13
TGTGCCAGCAGCTCCACCCGGGGGGGTGGCTACACCTTC
CASSSTRGGGYTF
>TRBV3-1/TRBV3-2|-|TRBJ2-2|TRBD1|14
TGTGCCAGCAGCCCTAGGGACAGGGGGGGGGAGCTGTTTTTT
CASSPRDRGGELFF
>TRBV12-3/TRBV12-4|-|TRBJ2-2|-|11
TGTGCCAGCAGTCTTAGCCGGGAGCTGTTTTTT
CASSLSRELFF
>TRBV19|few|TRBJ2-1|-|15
TGTGCCAGTAGTTTTCTAGCGAACTCCTACAATGAGCAGTTCTTC
CASSFLANSYNEQFF
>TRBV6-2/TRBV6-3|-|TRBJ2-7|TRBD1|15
TGTGCCAGCAGCGGGATGGACAGGGGGCTCTACGAGCAGTACTTC
CASSGMDRGLYEQYF
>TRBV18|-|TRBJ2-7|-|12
TGTGCCAGCTCACCAAGCACCTACGAGCAGTACTTC
CASSPSTYEQYF
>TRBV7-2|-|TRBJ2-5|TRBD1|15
TGTGCCAGCAGTAGAAGGGGGCTTAGGCAAGAGACCCAGTACTTC
CASSRRGLRQETQYF